Included here is one T cell receptor (beta chain) sequence, with context. Its antigen is not known. Individual cDNA molecules in this library carried unique molecular identifiers. TCRdb itself ran the RACE reads through MiXCR, one entry per CDR3 protein. The sample yields 80,000 to 100,000 distinct CDR3 sequences, over 10% seen once. The time point was: patch test 1, 2 weeks after DPC sensitization. Treatment in this sample: therapeutic diphenylcyclopropenone sensitization with weekly scalp DPC. Non-pregnant alopecia patients aged 18 to 70, suitable for DPC therapy. In germline, CDR1 is SQVTM, CDR2 ANQGSEA. Trimming took off 0 bases at V and 3 bases at J, with 12 bases between the two ends. The CDR3 runs to 14 residues. The source of the sample is a study of human T cells and chemical hapten exposure. Study context: On about 2 cm by about 2 cm of upper inner arm skin, sensitization was performed with 2% DPC. Study-level findings and limits: Significantly more large CDR3 similarity clusters were formed by expanded TCRs than by controls.

This receptor was obtained from a woman between 40 and 55 years old with alopecia areata. Some clones in this sample may be carry-over from other donors' samples. The source was whole blood, collected in connection with sensitization to the hapten diphenylcyclopropenone (DPC). The chain employs TRBV29-1 and TRBJ2-7; D perhaps matches TRBD2 (6 bases). The CDR3 protein is CSVEDETRGYEQYF. The CDR3 nucleotides read TGCAGCGTTGAAGATGAGACTAGGGGCTACGAGCAGTACTTC.